This T cell receptor (beta chain) was identified in a study of neoadjuvant anti-PD-1 for oral cavity cancer. Study details: Around day 43, patients without progression received a fourth nivolumab dose before surgery.

Time point meaning: after neoadjuvant nivolumab, at surgical resection. These oral cavity squamous cell carcinomas were HPV-negative and locally advanced. Concerning this clone itself: The antigen remains undetermined.

The study's findings and limits: Higher pretreatment Treg/Th17 ratios tracked higher pretreatment blood clonality.

Germline CDR1 SGHRS, CDR2 YFSETQ. The junction had 14 bases not matched to a gene; V was cut back by 4 bases and J by 5 bases. The length of the CDR3 is 16 residues. Most PBMC samples had 450 to 500 ng input DNA in six replicates. Sequencing used immunoSEQ multiplex PCR; TCRdb keeps in-frame clones, though not all of them. The table shows around 7,500 clones, with around 70% occurring only once. The chain employs TRBV5-1 and TRBJ1-1; 7 bases match TRBD1. This receptor was obtained from a person aged 35-80 years with oral cavity squamous cell carcinoma. The sequencing used PBMCs, collected after nivolumab (anti-PD-1) treatment. Written as DNA, the CDR3 is TGCGCCAGCAGCCCCCGACAGGGAAGGTTGAGTACTGAAGCTTTCTTT. Translating it yields CASSPRQGRLSTEAFF.